Following are 26 T cell receptor beta chains from one sample sequenced in a study of PD-L1 blockade in urothelial cancer. The time point denotes: pretreatment peripheral blood. TCRdb's table, derived via immunoSEQ multiplex PCR, lists solely in-frame clones and lacks some. The data hold around 35,000 clones, with approximately 87% observed a single time. Specimen: PBMCs, collected around atezolizumab (anti-PD-L1) treatment. These receptors all stem from a man aged 60-69 years with urothelial cancer.

The chain links TRBV14 to TRBJ2-5, with D possibly matching TRBD1 (6 bases). CDR1 SGHDN and CDR2 FVKESK come from the germline V gene. This CDR3 is built from 16 residues. V lost 0 bases to trimming and J lost 0 bases, with 11 bases between them. The CDR3 DNA reads as TGTGCCAGCAGCCAAGAGACTCAGGGGTACCAAGAGACCCAGTACTTC. It yields the protein CASSQETQGYQETQYF.

The chain joins TRBV9 to TRBJ2-1; D possibly corresponds to TRBD2 (5 bases). V gave up 0 bases and J gave up 6 bases, with 10 bases separating them. CDR1 is SGDLS, CDR2 YYNGEE, per germline. The CDR3 runs to 14 residues. CDR3 protein: CASSVGDSVNEQFF. In DNA form, the CDR3 reads TGTGCCAGCAGCGTAGGAGATAGCGTCAATGAGCAGTTCTTC.

V and J are TRBV19 and TRBJ1-5, with 10 nucleotides matching TRBD1. The CDR3 consists of 17 residues. Germline assignment: CDR1 LNHDA and CDR2 SQIVND (reference sequence). J gave up 3 bases and V 4 bases, and 9 bases lay outside the gene matches. In nucleotides, the CDR3 is TGTGCCAGTAGTACTACCGGGACAGGGGATACCAATCAGCCCCAGCATTTT. Its protein is CASSTTGTGDTNQPQHF.

The rearrangement joins TRBV9 to TRBJ1-2; D is ambiguous. The V gene's germline CDR1 is SGDLS and CDR2 YYNGEE. V was trimmed by 3 bases and J by 8 bases, leaving 5 bases between them. The CDR3 has 10 residues. CDR3: CASSGPGYTF. The CDR3 bases are TGTGCCAGCAGCGGGCCAGGCTACACCTTC. The full variable domain, with the rest looked up from reference TRBV9 and TRBJ1-2, is DSGVTQTPKHLITATGQRVTLRCSPRSGDLSVYWYQQSLDQGLQFLIQYYNGEERAKGNILERFSAQQFPDLHSELNLSSLELGDSALYFCASSGPGYTFGSGTRLTVV.

This clone was recorded only once. This chain connects TRBV7-2 to TRBJ1-1, with TRBD1 as a possible D gene (5 bases). Deletions cut 5 bases from V and 0 bases from J, with 13 bases between. CDR3 length equals 15 residues. CDR1 is SGHTA and CDR2 is FQGNSA in the germline V gene. CDR3 amino acids: CASSTDSLMNTEAFF. Written as DNA, the CDR3 is TGTGCCAGCAGCACAGACAGCCTCATGAACACTGAAGCTTTCTTT.

This clone appeared once. CDR3 sequence: CASSVTSGLAGPYEQYF. As DNA, the CDR3 is TGTGCCAGCAGCGTTACTTCGGGACTAGCCGGTCCCTACGAGCAGTACTTC. The V gene is TRBV9, the J gene TRBJ2-7; 9 bases align to TRBD2. V was pared by 2 bases and J by 2 bases, with 11 bases of the junction left unmatched. CDR3 length equals 17 residues. Germline-derived CDR1 and CDR2 are SGDLS and YYNGEE.

The gene calls are TRBV4-3 and TRBJ2-2; 8 bases are a match to TRBD1. CDR1 is LGHNA, CDR2 YSLEER, per germline. V lost 0 bases to trimming and J lost 2 bases; unmatched junction nucleotides: 5. The CDR3 sequence is 17 residues long. The CDR3 loop is CASSQDDRGANTGELFF. As DNA, the CDR3 is TGCGCCAGCAGCCAAGATGACAGGGGCGCCAACACCGGGGAGCTGTTTTTT.

The V call is TRBV9, the J call TRBJ1-2; a possible D gene is TRBD1 (5 bases). This CDR3 is built from 15 residues. The V gene's germline CDR1 is SGDLS and CDR2 YYNGEE. V was trimmed by 3 bases and J by 8 bases, leaving 20 bases between them. The CDR3 here is CASSAGGRASEGYTF. The CDR3 DNA sequence: TGTGCCAGCAGCGCCGGGGGGAGGGCGTCGGAGGGCTACACCTTC.

The chain couples TRBV5-1 to TRBJ2-1, with 9 bases aligning to TRBD2. The CDR3 is 16 residues long. The V segment lost 4 bases and the J segment 2 bases; nucleotides outside the gene matches: 7. Per the germline V gene, CDR1 is SGHRS and CDR2 is YFSETQ. CDR3 nucleotides: TGCGCCAGCAGCCCCATAGCGGGGGCCGCCTACAATGAGCAGTTCTTC. It yields the protein CASSPIAGAAYNEQFF.

This rearrangement joins TRBV6-1 to TRBJ2-5; 9 bases agree with TRBD1. Trimming at V came to 6 bases and at J to 5 bases, leaving 10 bases not matched to a gene. The CDR3 contains 15 residues. The germline gives CDR1 MNHNS, CDR2 SASEGT. The CDR3, as DNA: TGTGCCAGCAGCCCCGACAGGGGGGTATCGGAGACCCAGTACTTC. This gives the protein CASSPDRGVSETQYF.

DNA for the CDR3: TGTGCCAGCATTCCCGACAGGGCTCGACCCGGTGAGCAGTACTTC. Translation: CASIPDRARPGEQYF. V and J are TRBV2 and TRBJ2-7; TRBD1 matches 7 bases. The CDR3 runs 15 residues. Germline-derived CDR1 and CDR2 are SNHLY and FYNNEI. V lost 7 bases, J lost 7 bases, and 16 bases stayed unmatched.

The chain recombines TRBV19 with TRBJ1-2; D remains unclear. Germline V gene sequence: CDR1 LNHDA, CDR2 SQIVND (reference sequence). There are 14 residues in the CDR3. Trimming cost V 5 bases and J 4 bases, with 14 bases left between them. CDR3 nucleotide sequence: TGTGCCAGTAGTGGAGGAGGGTGGTCCTATGGCTACACCTTC. It is translated as CASSGGGWSYGYTF.

The V call is TRBV5-1, the J call TRBJ2-7; TRBD2 is a possible D gene (6 bases). CDR1 is SGHRS and CDR2 is YFSETQ in the germline V gene. This CDR3 spans 16 amino acids. Trimming left V 0 bases short and J 2 bases short, with 15 bases between. The CDR3 loop reads CASSLGPGRYPYEQYF. As DNA, the CDR3 is TGCGCCAGCAGCTTGGGCCCAGGGAGGTACCCCTACGAGCAGTACTTC.

V is TRBV20-1 and J is TRBJ2-7; TRBD2 is a possible D gene (5 bases). Germline V CDR1 and CDR2: DFQATT, SNEGSKA (reference sequence). Trimming removed 6 bases at V and 3 bases at J, with 9 bases between. This CDR3 has 11 residues. CDR3: CSALEVYEQYF. CDR3 nucleotide sequence: TGCAGTGCGTTGGAGGTCTACGAGCAGTACTTC.

This chain uses TRBV5-1 with TRBJ1-6; a possible D gene is TRBD1 (6 bases). The V end was cut by 8 bases, the J end by 2 bases, with 20 bases between. Germline lookup yields CDR1 SGHRS and CDR2 YFSETQ. The CDR3 extends over 17 amino acids. CDR3 DNA: TGCGCCAGATACCCCACAGGGAAAGGTACCTATAATTCACCCCTCCACTTT. As protein: CARYPTGKGTYNSPLHF.

The chain joins TRBV23-1 to TRBJ2-7; no clear D. TRBV23-1 is known as an ORF, though its function is uncertain. V shed 0 bases and J shed 6 bases, with 3 bases lying between them. This CDR3 is built from 11 residues. CDR3 residues: CASSQSGEQYF. CDR3 nucleotides: TGCGCCAGCAGTCAATCCGGCGAGCAGTACTTC.

This chain joins TRBV7-9 and TRBJ2-7; 10 bases match TRBD1. This CDR3 is 16 amino acids long. V lost 5 bases and J lost 4; bases outside the gene matches: 11. Germline V lookup: CDR1 SEHNR, CDR2 FQNEAQ (reference sequence). The CDR3 loop is CASSPPSGQGLYEQYF. The CDR3 DNA reads as TGTGCCAGCAGCCCACCCTCGGGACAGGGGTTATACGAGCAGTACTTC.

The gene calls are TRBV9 and TRBJ2-7, with 9 nucleotides matching TRBD2. The V and J ends lost 7 bases and 1 base, in that order; junction bases with no gene match: 9. The CDR3 spans 15 residues. Looked up from germline, CDR1 is SGDLS and CDR2 is YYNGEE. For the CDR3, the DNA is TGTGCCAGCTCCGCGGGGGGGGCAGATTCCTACGAGCAGTACTTC. This sequence encodes CASSAGGADSYEQYF. The variable domain in full, with the rest retrieved from reference TRBV9 and TRBJ2-7, is DSGVTQTPKHLITATGQRVTLRCSPRSGDLSVYWYQQSLDQGLQFLIQYYNGEERAKGNILERFSAQQFPDLHSELNLSSLELGDSALYFCASSAGGADSYEQYFGPGTRLTVT.

The chain links TRBV6-1 to TRBJ2-1, with 7 bases that match TRBD1. The germline V gene encodes CDR1 MNHNS and CDR2 SASEGT. With 4 bases clipped from V and 10 bases from J, the junction kept 7 bases outside the gene matches. The length of the CDR3 is 13 residues. The DNA of the CDR3 is TGTGCCAGCAGTGGCCGACCGACAGGGGAGCAGTTCTTC. It is translated as CASSGRPTGEQFF.

This rearrangement joins TRBV5-1 to TRBJ1-6; D uncertain. This CDR3 spans 16 amino acids. The germline gives CDR1 SGHRS, CDR2 YFSETQ. The V and J ends lost 0 bases and 7 bases respectively, with 14 bases between them. As DNA, the CDR3 is TGCGCCAGCAGCTTGGCAGGCCCAGAAAACAATTCACCCCTCCACTTT. Translation: CASSLAGPENNSPLHF.

Only a few counts were recorded for this clone. The chain is built from TRBV19 and TRBJ1-5; tentative D call: TRBD1 (6 bases). The CDR3 runs to 14 residues. The germline V and J ends were trimmed by 6 bases and 4 bases, with 13 bases remaining between them. Germline V gives CDR1 LNHDA, CDR2 SQIVND (reference sequence). CDR3 DNA: TGTGCCAGTAGAAGGACAGTTTCTAATCAGCCCCAGCATTTT. Translated, it gives CASRRTVSNQPQHF.

V gene TRBV7-3 combines with J gene TRBJ2-3; 12 bases are a match to TRBD2. The germline V gene has CDR1 SGHTA and CDR2 FQGTGA. The ends lost 4 bases at V and 6 bases at J; junction bases unmatched: 2. CDR3 length equals 14 residues. The CDR3 reads CASSSSGRGDTQYF. For the CDR3, the DNA is TGTGCCAGCAGCTCTAGCGGGAGGGGGGATACGCAGTATTTT.

The genes are TRBV7-3 and TRBJ2-1, with a weak D call TRBD1 (6 bases). CDR1 is SGHTA and CDR2 is FQGTGA in the germline V gene. The CDR3 is 15 amino acids. Trimming took 5 bases from V and 3 from J, leaving 14 bases between them. The CDR3 region has the DNA TGTGCCAGCAGCCCGTCTGGACAGTTCTACAATGAGCAGTTCTTC. Protein sequence: CASSPSGQFYNEQFF.

The chain recombines TRBV5-1 with TRBJ1-1, with 7 nucleotides matching TRBD1. Germline CDR1 reads SGHRS; CDR2 reads YFSETQ. Unmatched junction bases numbered 5, after V lost 3 bases and J lost 6 bases. The CDR3 spans 13 residues. This CDR3 is CASSSTGTPEAFF. The CDR3 nucleotides are TGCGCCAGCAGCTCGACAGGGACCCCTGAAGCTTTCTTT.

Only one count was recorded for this clone. This chain links TRBV2 with TRBJ1-2; TRBD1 matches 8 bases. Trimming cost V 7 bases and J 0 bases; bases outside gene matches: 4. The CDR3 totals 14 residues. CDR1 is SNHLY and CDR2 is FYNNEI in the germline V gene. The CDR3 loop reads CASNRQGPNYGYTF. In nucleotides, the CDR3 is TGTGCCAGCAACCGACAGGGGCCTAACTATGGCTACACCTTC.

The gene calls are TRBV11-2 and TRBJ2-7, with 7 positions matching TRBD1. V was clipped by 5 bases and J by 4 bases; unmatched bases: 2. There are 12 residues in the CDR3. Germline assignment: CDR1 SGHAT and CDR2 FQNNGV. CDR3 amino acids: CASSLTGYEQYF. Written as DNA, the CDR3 is TGTGCCAGCAGCCTGACAGGGTACGAGCAGTACTTC.